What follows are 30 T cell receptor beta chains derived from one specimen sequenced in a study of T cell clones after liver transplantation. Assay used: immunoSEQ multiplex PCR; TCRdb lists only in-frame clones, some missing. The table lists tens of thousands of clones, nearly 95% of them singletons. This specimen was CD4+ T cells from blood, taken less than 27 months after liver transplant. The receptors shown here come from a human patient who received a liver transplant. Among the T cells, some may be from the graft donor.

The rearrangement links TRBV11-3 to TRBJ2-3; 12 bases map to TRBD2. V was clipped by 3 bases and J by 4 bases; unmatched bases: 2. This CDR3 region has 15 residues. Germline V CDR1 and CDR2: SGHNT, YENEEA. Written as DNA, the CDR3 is TGTGCCAGCAGCTTCGGACTAGCGGGGCCAGATACGCAGTATTTT. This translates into CASSFGLAGPDTQYF.

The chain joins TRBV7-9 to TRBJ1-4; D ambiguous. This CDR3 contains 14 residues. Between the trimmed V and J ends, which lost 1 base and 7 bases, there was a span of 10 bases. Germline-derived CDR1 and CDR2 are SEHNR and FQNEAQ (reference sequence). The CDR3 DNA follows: TGTGCCAGCAGCTTAGGACCGACGTCTGAAAAACTGTTTTTT. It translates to CASSLGPTSEKLFF.

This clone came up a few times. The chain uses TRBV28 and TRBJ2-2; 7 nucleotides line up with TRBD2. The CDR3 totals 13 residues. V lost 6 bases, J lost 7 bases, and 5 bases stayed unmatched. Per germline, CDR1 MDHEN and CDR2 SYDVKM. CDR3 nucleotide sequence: TGTGCCAGCAGGAGGGAGGGGATCGGGGAGCTGTTTTTT. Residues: CASRREGIGELFF.

The chain's CDR3 is CSGGDTSYEQYF. CDR3 in DNA: TGCAGCGGGGGGGACACTTCCTACGAGCAGTACTTC. The chain recombines TRBV29-1 with TRBJ2-7; possibly TRBD1 or TRBD2 for D (6 bases each). The germline CDR1 and CDR2 sequences are SQVTM and ANQGSEA. The CDR3 covers 12 residues. Between the trimmed V and J ends, which lost 7 bases and 1 base, there was a span of 11 bases.

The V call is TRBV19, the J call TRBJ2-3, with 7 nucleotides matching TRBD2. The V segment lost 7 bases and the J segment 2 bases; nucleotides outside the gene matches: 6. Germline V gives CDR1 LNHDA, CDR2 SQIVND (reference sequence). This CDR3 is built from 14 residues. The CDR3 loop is CASTGTTHTDTQYF. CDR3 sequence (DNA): TGTGCCAGTACCGGGACTACCCACACAGATACGCAGTATTTT. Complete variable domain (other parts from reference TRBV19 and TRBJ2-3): DGGITQSPKYLFRKEGQNVTLSCEQNLNHDAMYWYRQDPGQGLRLIYYSQIVNDFQKGDIAEGYSVSREKKESFPLTVTSAQKNPTAFYLCASTGTTHTDTQYFGPGTRLTVL.

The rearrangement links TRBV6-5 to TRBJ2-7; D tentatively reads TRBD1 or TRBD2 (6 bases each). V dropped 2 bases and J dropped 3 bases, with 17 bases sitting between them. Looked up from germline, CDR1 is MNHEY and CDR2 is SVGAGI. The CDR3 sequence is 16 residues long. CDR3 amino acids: CASSYVFGGSYYEQYF. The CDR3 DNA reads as TGTGCCAGCAGTTACGTTTTCGGGGGCTCCTACTACGAGCAGTACTTC.

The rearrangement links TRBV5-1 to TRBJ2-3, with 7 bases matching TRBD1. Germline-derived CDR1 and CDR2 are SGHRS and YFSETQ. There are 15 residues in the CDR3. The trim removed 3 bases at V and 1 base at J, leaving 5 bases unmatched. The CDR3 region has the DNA TGCGCCAGCAGCTCCACAGGGGTGGGCACAGATACGCAGTATTTT. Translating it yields CASSSTGVGTDTQYF.

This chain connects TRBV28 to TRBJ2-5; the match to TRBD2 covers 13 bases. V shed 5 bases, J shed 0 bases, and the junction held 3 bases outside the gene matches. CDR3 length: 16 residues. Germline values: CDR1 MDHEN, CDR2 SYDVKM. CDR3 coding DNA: TGTGCCAGCAGTCCGACTAGCGGGAGGAACCAAGAGACCCAGTACTTC. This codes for CASSPTSGRNQETQYF.

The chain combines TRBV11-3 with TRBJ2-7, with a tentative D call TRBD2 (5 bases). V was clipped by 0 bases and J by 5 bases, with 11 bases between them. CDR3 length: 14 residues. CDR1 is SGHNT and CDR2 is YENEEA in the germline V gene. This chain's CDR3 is CASSLDRTGDEQYF. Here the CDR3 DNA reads TGTGCCAGCAGCTTAGACAGGACTGGAGACGAGCAGTACTTC.

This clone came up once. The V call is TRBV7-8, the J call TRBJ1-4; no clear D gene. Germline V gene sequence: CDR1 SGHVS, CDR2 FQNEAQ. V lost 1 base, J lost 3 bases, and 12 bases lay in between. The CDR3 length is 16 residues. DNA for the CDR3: TGTGCCAGCAGCTTAGGGCCCCCGGCGGCTAATGAAAAACTGTTTTTT. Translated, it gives CASSLGPPAANEKLFF.

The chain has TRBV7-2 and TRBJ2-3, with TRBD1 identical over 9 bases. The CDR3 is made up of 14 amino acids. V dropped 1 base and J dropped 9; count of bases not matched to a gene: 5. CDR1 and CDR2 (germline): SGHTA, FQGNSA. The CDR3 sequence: CASSLVGTGSTQYF. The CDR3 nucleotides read TGTGCCAGCAGCTTAGTCGGGACAGGGTCCACGCAGTATTTT.

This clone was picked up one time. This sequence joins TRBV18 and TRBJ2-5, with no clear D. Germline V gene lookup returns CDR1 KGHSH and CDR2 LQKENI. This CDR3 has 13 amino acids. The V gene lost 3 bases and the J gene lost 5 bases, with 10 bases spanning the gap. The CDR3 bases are TGTGCCAGCTCACCGACGGACGGGGAGACCCAGTACTTC. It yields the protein CASSPTDGETQYF.

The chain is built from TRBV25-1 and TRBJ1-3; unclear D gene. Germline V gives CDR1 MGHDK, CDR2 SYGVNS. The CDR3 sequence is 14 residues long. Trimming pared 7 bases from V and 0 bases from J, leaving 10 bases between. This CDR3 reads CASTGPTSGNTIYF. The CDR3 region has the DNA TGTGCCAGCACCGGGCCCACCTCTGGAAACACCATATATTTT.

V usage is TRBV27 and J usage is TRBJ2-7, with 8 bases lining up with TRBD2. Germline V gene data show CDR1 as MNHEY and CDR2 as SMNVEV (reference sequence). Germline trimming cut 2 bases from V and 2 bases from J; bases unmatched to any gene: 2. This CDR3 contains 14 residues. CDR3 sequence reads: CASSLSGSPYEQYF. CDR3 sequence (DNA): TGTGCCAGCAGTTTAAGCGGGAGCCCCTACGAGCAGTACTTC.

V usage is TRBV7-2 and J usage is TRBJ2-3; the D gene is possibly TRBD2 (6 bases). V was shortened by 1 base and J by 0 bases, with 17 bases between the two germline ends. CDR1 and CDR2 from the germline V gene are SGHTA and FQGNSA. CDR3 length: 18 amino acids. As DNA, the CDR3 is TGTGCCAGCAGCTTAGACACTACACGGGGGTCTAGCACAGATACGCAGTATTTT. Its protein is CASSLDTTRGSSTDTQYF.

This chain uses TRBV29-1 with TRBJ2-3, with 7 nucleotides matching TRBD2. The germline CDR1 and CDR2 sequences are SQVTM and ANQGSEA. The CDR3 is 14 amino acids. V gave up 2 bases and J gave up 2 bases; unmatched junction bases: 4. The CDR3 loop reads CSVEPSGVTDTQYF. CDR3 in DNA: TGCAGCGTTGAACCGAGCGGGGTCACAGATACGCAGTATTTT.

The CDR3 sequence: CASSSAQGARSETQYF. CDR3 nucleotide sequence: TGTGCCAGCAGCTCAGCGCAGGGGGCGCGTTCTGAGACCCAGTACTTC. J is TRBJ2-5 and V is TRBV5-4; 8 bases fit TRBD1. CDR1 SGHNT and CDR2 YYREEE come from the germline V gene (reference sequence). J gave up 5 bases and V 3 bases, and 12 bases lay outside the gene matches. The CDR3 contains 16 residues.

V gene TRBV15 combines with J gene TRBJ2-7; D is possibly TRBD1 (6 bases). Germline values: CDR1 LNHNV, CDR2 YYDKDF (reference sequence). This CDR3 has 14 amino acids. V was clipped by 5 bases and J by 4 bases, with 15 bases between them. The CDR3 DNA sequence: TGTGCCACCAGCGTCCGGGACATAGAATACGAGCAGTACTTC. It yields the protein CATSVRDIEYEQYF.

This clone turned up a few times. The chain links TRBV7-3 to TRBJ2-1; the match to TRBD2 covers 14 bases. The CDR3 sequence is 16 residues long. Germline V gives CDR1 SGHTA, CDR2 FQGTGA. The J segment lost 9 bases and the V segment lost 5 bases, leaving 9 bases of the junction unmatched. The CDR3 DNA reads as TGTGCCAGCAGCCAAATGACTAGCGGGAGGGCCAGTGAGCAGTTCTTC. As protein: CASSQMTSGRASEQFF.

The CDR3 nucleotides are TGTGCCAGCAGGGGACTAGCGGGAGCTTCCTCCTACAATGAGCAGTTCTTC. Residues: CASRGLAGASSYNEQFF. V usage is TRBV28 and J usage is TRBJ2-1; 14 nucleotides match TRBD2. This CDR3 is 17 amino acids long. The V gene's germline CDR1 is MDHEN and CDR2 SYDVKM. With 6 bases clipped from V and 0 bases from J, the junction kept 4 bases outside the gene matches.

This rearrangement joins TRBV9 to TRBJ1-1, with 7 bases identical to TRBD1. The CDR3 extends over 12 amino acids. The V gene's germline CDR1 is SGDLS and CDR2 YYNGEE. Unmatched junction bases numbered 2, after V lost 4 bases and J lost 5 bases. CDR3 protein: CASSTQGTEAFF. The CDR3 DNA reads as TGTGCCAGCAGCACACAGGGGACTGAAGCTTTCTTT.

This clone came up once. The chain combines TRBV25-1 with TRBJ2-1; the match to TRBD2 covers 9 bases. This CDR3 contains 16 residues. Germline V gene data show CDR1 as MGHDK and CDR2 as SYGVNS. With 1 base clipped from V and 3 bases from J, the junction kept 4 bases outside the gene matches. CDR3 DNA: TGTGCCAGCAGTGAATCAGGACTAGCGAACTACAATGAGCAGTTCTTC. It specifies CASSESGLANYNEQFF.

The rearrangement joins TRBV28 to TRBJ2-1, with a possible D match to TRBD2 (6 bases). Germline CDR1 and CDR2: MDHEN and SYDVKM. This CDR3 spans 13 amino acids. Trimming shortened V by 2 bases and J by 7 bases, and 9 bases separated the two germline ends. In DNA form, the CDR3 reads TGTGCCAGCAGTTTAGGAGGGAGGAATGAGCAGTTCTTC. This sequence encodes CASSLGGRNEQFF. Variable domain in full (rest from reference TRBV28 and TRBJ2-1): DVKVTQSSRYLVKRTGEKVFLECVQDMDHENMFWYRQDPGLGLRLIYFSYDVKMKEKGDIPEGYSVSREKKERFSLILESASTNQTSMYLCASSLGGRNEQFFGPGTRLTVL.

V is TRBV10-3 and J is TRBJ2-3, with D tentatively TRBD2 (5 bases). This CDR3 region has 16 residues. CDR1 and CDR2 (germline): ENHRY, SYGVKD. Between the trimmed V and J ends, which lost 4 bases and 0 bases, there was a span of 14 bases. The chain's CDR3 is CAISGARAASTDTQYF. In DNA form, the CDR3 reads TGTGCCATCAGTGGCGCTCGAGCGGCCAGCACAGATACGCAGTATTTT.

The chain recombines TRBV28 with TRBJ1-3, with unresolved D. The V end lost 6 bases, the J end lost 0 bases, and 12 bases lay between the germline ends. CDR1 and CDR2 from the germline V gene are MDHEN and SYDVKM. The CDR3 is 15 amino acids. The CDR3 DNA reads TGTGCCAGCAGCGCCCCGGGATACTCTGGAAACACCATATATTTT. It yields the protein CASSAPGYSGNTIYF.

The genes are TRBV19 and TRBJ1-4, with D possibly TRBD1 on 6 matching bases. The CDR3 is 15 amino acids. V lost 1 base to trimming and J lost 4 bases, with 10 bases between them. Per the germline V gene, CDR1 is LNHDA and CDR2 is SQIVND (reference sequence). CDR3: CASSIARTDNEKLFF. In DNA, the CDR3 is TGTGCCAGTAGTATAGCAAGGACAGATAATGAAAAACTGTTTTTT.

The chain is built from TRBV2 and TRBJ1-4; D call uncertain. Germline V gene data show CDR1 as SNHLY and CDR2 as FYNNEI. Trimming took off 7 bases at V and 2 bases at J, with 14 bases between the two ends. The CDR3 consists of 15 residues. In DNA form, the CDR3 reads TGTGCCAGCATAGAAGGACGGCGCACTAATGAAAAACTGTTTTTT. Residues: CASIEGRRTNEKLFF.

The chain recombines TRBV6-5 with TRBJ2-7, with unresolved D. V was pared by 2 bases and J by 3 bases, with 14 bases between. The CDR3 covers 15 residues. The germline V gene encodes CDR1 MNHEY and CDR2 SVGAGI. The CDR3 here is CASSYGRLSFYEQYF. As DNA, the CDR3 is TGTGCCAGCAGTTACGGCCGATTAAGCTTCTACGAGCAGTACTTC.

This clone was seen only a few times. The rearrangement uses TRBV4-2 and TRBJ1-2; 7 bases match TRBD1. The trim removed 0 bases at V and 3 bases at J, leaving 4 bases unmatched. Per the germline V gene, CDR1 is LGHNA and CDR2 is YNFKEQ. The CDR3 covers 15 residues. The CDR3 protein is CASSQESRGDYGYTF. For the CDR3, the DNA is TGTGCCAGCAGCCAAGAATCCAGGGGGGACTATGGCTACACCTTC.

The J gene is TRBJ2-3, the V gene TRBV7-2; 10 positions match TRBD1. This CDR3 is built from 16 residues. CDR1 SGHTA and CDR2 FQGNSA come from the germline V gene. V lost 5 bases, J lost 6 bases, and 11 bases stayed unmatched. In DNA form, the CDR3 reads TGTGCCAGCAGCCTCGCCGGGACAGGGGTTCAGGATACGCAGTATTTT. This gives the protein CASSLAGTGVQDTQYF.